What follows describes a single TCR beta chain. The CDR3 extends over 15 amino acids. Trimming took 3 bases from V and 1 from J; bases not matched to a gene: 3. Germline CDR1 is SGHTA and CDR2 is FQGTGA. Original analysis: Reference gene primers were amplified, and this amplification served to estimate nucleated cell counts. Measured with immunoSEQ multiplex PCR; TCRdb has only the in-frame clones, and not every one. The V and J calls and clone size come from that table; D and trimming were worked out from the DNA. The sample has roughly 140,000 clones, about 76% seen once. This entry is derived from a study of blood T cell repertoires in COVID-19. The overall study: Both acute and convalescent COVID-19 samples were obtained from the United States, Italy and Spain. Nucleic acid was either cDNA or gDNA, and it came from T cells, B-cell-depleted T cells, or PBMCs.

The sample was peripheral blood. This chain uses TRBV7-3 with TRBJ2-3, with 8 positions matching TRBD2. The TCR sequence derives from a human donor in a cohort sampled during active COVID-19. CDR3 nucleotides: TGTGCCAGCAGCTTCCGGCGGGGGGGCACAGATACGCAGTATTTT. It specifies CASSFRRGGTDTQYF.